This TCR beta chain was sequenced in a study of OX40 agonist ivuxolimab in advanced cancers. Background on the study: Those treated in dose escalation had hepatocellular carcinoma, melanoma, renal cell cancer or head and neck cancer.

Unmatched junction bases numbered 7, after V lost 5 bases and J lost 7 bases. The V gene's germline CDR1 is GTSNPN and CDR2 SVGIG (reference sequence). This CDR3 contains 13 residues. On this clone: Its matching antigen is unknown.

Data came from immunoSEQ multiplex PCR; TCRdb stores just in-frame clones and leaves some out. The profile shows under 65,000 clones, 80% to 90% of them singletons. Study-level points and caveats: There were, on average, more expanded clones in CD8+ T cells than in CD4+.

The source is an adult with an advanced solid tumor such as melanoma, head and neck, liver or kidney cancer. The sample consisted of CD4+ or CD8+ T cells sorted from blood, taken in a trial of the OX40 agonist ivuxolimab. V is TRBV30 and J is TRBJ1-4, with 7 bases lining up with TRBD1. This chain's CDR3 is CAWSGQGVEKLFF. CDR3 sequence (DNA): TGTGCCTGGTCTGGGCAGGGGGTTGAAAAACTGTTTTTT.